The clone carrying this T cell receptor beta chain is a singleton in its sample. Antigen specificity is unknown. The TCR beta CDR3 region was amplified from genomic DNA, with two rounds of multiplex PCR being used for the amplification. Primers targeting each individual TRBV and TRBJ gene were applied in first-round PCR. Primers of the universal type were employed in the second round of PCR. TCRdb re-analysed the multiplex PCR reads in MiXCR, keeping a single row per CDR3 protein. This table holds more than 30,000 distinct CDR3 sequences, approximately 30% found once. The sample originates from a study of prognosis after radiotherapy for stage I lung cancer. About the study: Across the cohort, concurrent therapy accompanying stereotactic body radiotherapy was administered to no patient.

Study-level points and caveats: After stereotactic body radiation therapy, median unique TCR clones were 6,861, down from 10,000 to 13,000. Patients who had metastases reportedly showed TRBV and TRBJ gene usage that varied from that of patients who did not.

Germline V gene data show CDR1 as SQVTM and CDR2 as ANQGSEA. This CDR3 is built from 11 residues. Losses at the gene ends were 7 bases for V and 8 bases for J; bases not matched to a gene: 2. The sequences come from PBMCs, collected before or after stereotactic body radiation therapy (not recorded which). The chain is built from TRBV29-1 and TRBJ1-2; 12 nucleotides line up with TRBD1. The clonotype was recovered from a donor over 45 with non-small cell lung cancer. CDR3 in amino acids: CSEGTGGGYTF. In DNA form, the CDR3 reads TGCAGCGAAGGGACAGGGGGCGGCTACACCTTC.